This T cell receptor beta chain was observed in a study of OX40 agonist ivuxolimab in advanced cancers. Study information: The study enrolled dose-escalation patients with hepatocellular carcinoma, melanoma, renal cell or head and neck cancer. One hepatocellular carcinoma and two cutaneous melanoma patients partially responded. The study's findings and limits: Antigens targeted by the expanded peripheral T cells were not determined.

V lost 7 bases to trimming and J lost 4 bases, with 6 bases between them. The germline V gene encodes CDR1 MDHEN and CDR2 SYDVKM. The CDR3 spans 11 residues. Repertoires were generated with immunoSEQ multiplex PCR, while TCRdb's copy carries only in-frame clones and drops some. The sample lists roughly 60,000 clones; around 85% were seen once. A word on this clone: Its antigen is as yet unknown.

Sequencing was performed on CD4+ or CD8+ T cells sorted from blood, taken in a trial of the OX40 agonist ivuxolimab. The chain couples TRBV28 to TRBJ2-3; weak D call: TRBD2 (5 bases). This receptor was taken from an adult with an advanced solid tumor such as melanoma, head and neck, liver or kidney cancer. The CDR3 region has the DNA TGTGCCAGCACCGGGGCAGATACGCAGTATTTT. As protein: CASTGADTQYF. The entire variable domain, with the rest obtained from reference TRBV28 and TRBJ2-3, is as follows: DVKVTQSSRYLVKRTGEKVFLECVQDMDHENMFWYRQDPGLGLRLIYFSYDVKMKEKGDIPEGYSVSREKKERFSLILESASTNQTSMYLCASTGADTQYFGPGTRLTVL.